This TCR beta chain stems from a study of Tregs in tolerant kidney transplant recipients. The protocol was immunoSEQ multiplex PCR, while the TCRdb copy is restricted to in-frame clones and leaves out a portion. Of tens of thousands of clones in the sample, about 91% were seen once. With regard to this clone: Its antigen is still unknown.

The study, taken as a whole, reports: The most relevant donor-specific Treg TCRbeta repertoire apparently came from expansion with activated donor B cells. No direct test of biological reproducibility was done here. The small number of patients limits these findings pending further validation.

The CDR3 is 16 amino acids. Germline V gives CDR1 MNHNY, CDR2 SVGAGI (reference sequence). V lost 6 bases, J lost 2 bases, and 5 bases stayed unmatched. Recipients received nonmyeloablative bone marrow transplants from related graft donors, with transient mixed chimerism. Thawed PBMCs were FACS-sorted into unstimulated CD4+CD25+CD127- regulatory T cells, CD4+CD25- non-regulatory cells, CD4 and CD8 cells. The specimen comprised CD4+ T cells from blood (PBMCs), sampled 24 months after the transplant. This sequence joins TRBV6-6 and TRBJ2-5; 14 bases fit TRBD2. This TCR came from a human patient who received a combined kidney and bone marrow transplant. T cells may partly derive from the graft donor. CDR3 sequence: CASRDRLAGGQETQYF. CDR3 DNA sequence: TGTGCCAGCAGGGACCGACTAGCGGGGGGGCAAGAGACCCAGTACTTC.